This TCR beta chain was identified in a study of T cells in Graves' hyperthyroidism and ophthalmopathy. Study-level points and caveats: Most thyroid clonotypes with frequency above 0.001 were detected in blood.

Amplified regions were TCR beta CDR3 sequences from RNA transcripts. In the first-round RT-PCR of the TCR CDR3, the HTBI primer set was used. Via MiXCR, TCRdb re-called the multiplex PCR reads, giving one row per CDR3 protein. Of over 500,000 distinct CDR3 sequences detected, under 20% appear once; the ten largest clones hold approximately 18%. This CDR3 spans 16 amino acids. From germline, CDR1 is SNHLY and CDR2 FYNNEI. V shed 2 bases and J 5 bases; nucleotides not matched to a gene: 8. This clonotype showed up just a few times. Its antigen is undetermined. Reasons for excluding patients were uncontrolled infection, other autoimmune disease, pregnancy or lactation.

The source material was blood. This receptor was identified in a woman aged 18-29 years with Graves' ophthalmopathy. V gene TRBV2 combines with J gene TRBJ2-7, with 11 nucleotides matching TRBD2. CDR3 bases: TGTGCCAGCAGTGAACCACTAGCGGGAGAAGATGACGAGCAGTACTTC. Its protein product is CASSEPLAGEDDEQYF.